This note documents a single T cell receptor beta chain sequence. The target antigen is unknown. The V segment lost 3 bases and the J segment 3 bases; nucleotides outside the gene matches: 6. CDR1 and CDR2 from the germline V gene are SGHDT and YYEEEE. The CDR3 spans 15 residues. PCR was performed using 60 Vbeta and 13 Jbeta primers. Using immunoSEQ multiplex PCR, the repertoire was profiled, and TCRdb retains in-frame clones only, with some absent. The sample holds 150,000 to 200,000 clones, 76% seen once. These data are taken from a study of cytomegalovirus exposure and HLA in healthy donors. Study as a whole: Membership in the Caucasian-associated ancestry cluster was found for around 81% of approximately 400 genotyped donors.

The study, taken as a whole, reports: The authors excluded some V segments, including TRBV6-2 and TRBV6-3, as indistinguishable. There were around 160 TCR beta chains listed as cytomegalovirus-associated. Beyond CMV serostatus, there was no information to go on about immune exposure.

The origin of this receptor is a man younger than 35 in good health and CMV-seronegative. The rearrangement links TRBV5-6 to TRBJ1-1, with 9 bases aligning to TRBD1. Sample: PBMCs. Here the CDR3 reads CASSSYRGLHTEAFF. Here the CDR3 DNA reads TGTGCCAGCAGCTCCTACAGGGGGCTGCACACTGAAGCTTTCTTT.